The rows below give T cell receptor beta chains drawn from one sample of a study of chemoradiotherapy in HPV16-positive cancers. The protocol was immunoSEQ multiplex PCR, while the TCRdb copy is restricted to in-frame clones and leaves out a portion. The profile covers under 3,000 clones, with 75% to 85% appearing a single time and 35% to 45% taken by the ten largest. The sequencing used tumor tissue, collected from a patient who underwent chemoradiotherapy. The receptors were gathered from a human donor with HPV-associated anogenital cancer. Each CDR3 is given with its conserved first and last residue. Each record gives: clone size, D gene, J gene, V gene, CDR3 protein, CDR3 DNA. The D gene is left open where the match is weak. Size is omitted from some rows. Given values are once, few, many or a class for expanded clones.

size: -
D: TRBD1
J: TRBJ2-3
V: TRBV29-1
CDR3: CSAQTGGDTQYF
DNA: TGCAGCGCTCAGACAGGGGGAGATACGCAGTATTTT

size: -
D: TRBD2
J: TRBJ2-3
V: TRBV7-9
CDR3: CAILGGSGTDTQYF
DNA: TGTGCCATCCTGGGCGGGAGTGGCACAGATACGCAGTATTTT

size: -
D: -
J: TRBJ1-1
V: TRBV6-1
CDR3: CASSETPAGNTEAFF
DNA: TGTGCCAGCAGTGAAACGCCGGCCGGAAACACTGAAGCTTTCTTT

size: -
D: TRBD1
J: TRBJ1-2
V: TRBV9
CDR3: CASSVRLTGEEYGYTF
DNA: TGTGCCAGCAGCGTACGGTTGACAGGGGAGGAATATGGCTACACCTTC

size: -
D: TRBD1
J: TRBJ2-2
V: TRBV28
CDR3: CASSPETGGRTGELFF
DNA: TGTGCCAGCAGTCCAGAAACAGGGGGCCGGACCGGGGAGCTGTTTTTT

size: -
D: -
J: TRBJ1-2
V: TRBV27
CDR3: CASSSGPTGYTF
DNA: TGTGCCAGCAGTTCGGGACCGACCGGCTACACCTTC

size: -
D: TRBD2
J: TRBJ2-7
V: TRBV28
CDR3: CASSLLADEQYF
DNA: TGTGCCAGCAGTTTACTAGCGGACGAGCAGTACTTC

size: -
D: TRBD2
J: TRBJ2-3
V: TRBV30
CDR3: CAGGLAGGRTDTQYF
DNA: TGTGCCGGAGGACTAGCGGGAGGCCGCACAGATACGCAGTATTTT

size: -
D: -
J: TRBJ1-4
V: TRBV28
CDR3: CASSLLGEKLFF
DNA: TGTGCCAGCAGTTTATTAGGGGAAAAACTGTTTTTT

size: once
D: TRBD2
J: TRBJ2-1
V: TRBV19
CDR3: CASSIDHMLRERSEQFF
DNA: TGTGCCAGTAGTATAGATCACATGCTGCGGGAGCGGAGTGAGCAGTTCTTC

size: few
D: -
J: TRBJ2-5
V: TRBV15
CDR3: CATSRVGGGETQYF
DNA: TGTGCCACCAGCAGAGTTGGAGGCGGGGAGACCCAGTACTTC

size: -
D: -
J: TRBJ2-2
V: TRBV5-1
CDR3: CASSLLISGNTGELFF
DNA: TGCGCCAGCAGCTTGCTCATAAGCGGGAACACCGGGGAGCTGTTTTTT

size: -
D: -
J: TRBJ1-2
V: TRBV5-1
CDR3: CASSLGPGHGTF
DNA: TGCGCCAGCAGCTTGGGACCGGGACACGGCACCTTC

size: few
D: TRBD2
J: TRBJ2-2
V: TRBV30
CDR3: CAWTSSGIAGELFF
DNA: TGTGCCTGGACCTCTAGCGGGATCGCCGGGGAGCTGTTTTTT

size: few
D: -
J: TRBJ2-6
V: TRBV19
CDR3: CASSPTGTFRSGANVLTF
DNA: TGTGCCAGTAGTCCCACCGGGACTTTCCGCTCTGGGGCCAACGTCCTGACTTTC

size: -
D: -
J: TRBJ1-1
V: TRBV5-4
CDR3: CASSLRGGAKNTEAFF
DNA: TGTGCCAGCAGCTTGAGGGGGGGCGCCAAAAACACTGAAGCTTTCTTT

size: -
D: -
J: TRBJ1-2
V: TRBV9
CDR3: CASSVFWGDIDGYTF
DNA: TGTGCCAGCAGCGTATTTTGGGGTGACATTGATGGCTACACCTTC

size: -
D: -
J: TRBJ2-7
V: TRBV27
CDR3: CASSTRDGFYEQYF
DNA: TGTGCCAGCAGTACCCGGGACGGCTTCTACGAGCAGTACTTC

size: -
D: -
J: TRBJ2-2
V: TRBV27
CDR3: CASSFQNTGELFF
DNA: TGTGCCAGCAGTTTTCAGAACACCGGGGAGCTGTTTTTT

size: -
D: -
J: TRBJ1-6
V: TRBV30
CDR3: CAWGRGSPLHF
DNA: TGTGCCTGGGGCAGGGGATCACCCCTCCACTTT

size: once
D: TRBD2
J: TRBJ2-1
V: TRBV6-1
CDR3: CASSVAGRVVDEQFF
DNA: TGTGCCAGCAGTGTTGCCGGGAGGGTTGTCGATGAGCAGTTCTTC

size: once
D: -
J: TRBJ2-1
V: TRBV6-5
CDR3: CASSYGISGVNEQFF
DNA: TGTGCCAGCAGTTATGGGATATCTGGTGTCAATGAGCAGTTCTTC

size: -
D: -
J: TRBJ2-1
V: TRBV5-5
CDR3: CASTGRPSYNEQFF
DNA: TGTGCCAGTACCGGTAGGCCCTCCTACAATGAGCAGTTCTTC

size: -
D: TRBD1
J: TRBJ2-7
V: TRBV28
CDR3: CASRYRGSYEQYF
DNA: TGTGCCAGCAGGTACAGGGGTTCATACGAGCAGTACTTC

size: -
D: TRBD2
J: TRBJ2-3
V: TRBV4-1
CDR3: CASSQGPRTSGSTDTQYF
DNA: TGCGCCAGCAGCCAAGGCCCGCGTACTAGCGGGAGCACAGATACGCAGTATTTT

size: -
D: TRBD2
J: TRBJ2-2
V: TRBV5-1
CDR3: CASSSNGLGTGELFF
DNA: TGCGCCAGCAGCTCCAATGGACTAGGTACCGGGGAGCTGTTTTTT

size: -
D: -
J: TRBJ2-2
V: TRBV5-1
CDR3: CASSPGVAANTGELFF
DNA: TGCGCCAGCAGCCCAGGGGTAGCGGCGAACACCGGGGAGCTGTTTTTT

size: once
D: -
J: TRBJ2-2
V: TRBV19
CDR3: CASSISSGLAGELFF
DNA: TGTGCCAGTAGTATATCCTCCGGGTTAGCCGGGGAGCTGTTTTTT

size: -
D: -
J: TRBJ2-2
V: TRBV6-1
CDR3: CASRGENTGELFF
DNA: TGTGCCAGCAGAGGGGAGAACACCGGGGAGCTGTTTTTT

size: -
D: TRBD2
J: TRBJ2-3
V: TRBV7-3
CDR3: CASSFGTGGAMYTQYF
DNA: TGTGCCAGCAGCTTCGGGACGGGAGGCGCCATGTATACGCAGTATTTT

size: -
D: -
J: TRBJ2-2
V: TRBV4-2
CDR3: CASSHPLEGGIGTGELFF
DNA: TGTGCCAGCAGCCATCCCCTAGAGGGCGGGATAGGCACCGGGGAGCTGTTTTTT

size: -
D: -
J: TRBJ1-2
V: TRBV28
CDR3: CASTGGLGYGYTF
DNA: TGTGCCAGCACTGGAGGGCTGGGGTATGGCTACACCTTC

size: -
D: TRBD2
J: TRBJ2-3
V: TRBV29-1
CDR3: CSVERTSGETSTDTQYF
DNA: TGCAGCGTTGAAAGGACTAGCGGAGAGACTAGCACAGATACGCAGTATTTT

size: -
D: -
J: TRBJ1-5
V: TRBV30
CDR3: CAWSDSFNQPQHF
DNA: TGTGCCTGGAGCGACAGTTTCAATCAGCCCCAGCATTTT

size: few
D: -
J: TRBJ2-3
V: TRBV2
CDR3: CASSESLGSTDTQYF
DNA: TGTGCCAGCAGTGAAAGTTTAGGTAGCACAGATACGCAGTATTTT

size: -
D: TRBD2
J: TRBJ2-1
V: TRBV12-5
CDR3: CASGLRPGLAGAVSYNEQFF
DNA: TGTGCTAGTGGTTTGCGACCGGGACTAGCGGGAGCAGTCTCCTACAATGAGCAGTTCTTC

size: hyperexpanded
D: -
J: TRBJ1-1
V: TRBV19
CDR3: CASRYGLGEAFF
DNA: TGTGCCAGTAGATATGGCCTGGGCGAAGCTTTCTTT

size: -
D: TRBD2
J: TRBJ2-1
V: TRBV4-1
CDR3: CASSHPGLAGGPGHDEQFF
DNA: TGCGCCAGCAGCCATCCGGGACTAGCGGGAGGGCCAGGGCACGATGAGCAGTTCTTC

size: -
D: -
J: TRBJ2-5
V: TRBV4-1
CDR3: CASSPEGGETQYF
DNA: TGCGCCAGCAGCCCTGAAGGTGGAGAGACCCAGTACTTC

size: -
D: -
J: TRBJ2-3
V: TRBV7-8
CDR3: CASSLSASRVIDTQYF
DNA: TGTGCCAGCAGCTTATCGGCCTCTCGGGTAATCGATACGCAGTATTTT

size: -
D: -
J: TRBJ2-1
V: TRBV19
CDR3: CASSIDGSGEQFF
DNA: TGTGCCAGTAGTATAGATGGGTCAGGGGAGCAGTTCTTC

size: once
D: -
J: TRBJ2-7
V: TRBV19
CDR3: CASSIAAGYEQYF
DNA: TGTGCCAGTAGTATAGCCGCAGGCTACGAGCAGTACTTC

size: -
D: -
J: TRBJ2-1
V: TRBV19
CDR3: CASSATENEQFF
DNA: TGTGCCAGTAGTGCGACTGAAAATGAGCAGTTCTTC

size: -
D: TRBD1
J: TRBJ1-4
V: TRBV7-6
CDR3: CASSQTGSREKLFF
DNA: TGTGCCAGCAGCCAGACAGGGTCTCGTGAAAAACTGTTTTTT

size: -
D: TRBD2
J: TRBJ2-1
V: TRBV7-9
CDR3: CASSLAIAGGRGEQFF
DNA: TGTGCCAGCAGCTTAGCCATAGCGGGAGGGCGTGGTGAGCAGTTCTTC

size: -
D: -
J: TRBJ1-4
V: TRBV4-2
CDR3: CASSQDDTATNEKLFF
DNA: TGTGCCAGCAGCCAGGATGACACCGCAACTAATGAAAAACTGTTTTTT

size: -
D: -
J: TRBJ2-3
V: TRBV5-5
CDR3: CASSLAAGITDTQYF
DNA: TGTGCCAGCAGCTTGGCGGCGGGAATTACAGATACGCAGTATTTT

size: once
D: TRBD1
J: TRBJ2-2
V: TRBV6-7
CDR3: CASSPRRDREDTGELFF
DNA: TGTGCCAGCAGCCCGAGGAGGGACAGGGAAGACACCGGGGAGCTGTTTTTT

size: large
D: -
J: TRBJ1-2
V: TRBV4-1
CDR3: CASSQLRQDYGYTF
DNA: TGCGCCAGCAGCCAGTTAAGACAGGACTATGGCTACACCTTC

size: once
D: TRBD2
J: TRBJ2-2
V: TRBV5-5
CDR3: CASSLVLAGIGELFF
DNA: TGTGCCAGCAGCTTGGTGCTAGCGGGAATCGGGGAGCTGTTTTTT

size: -
D: TRBD2
J: TRBJ2-5
V: TRBV5-5
CDR3: CASSLATSGLGGETQYF
DNA: TGTGCCAGCAGCTTAGCGACTAGCGGGCTAGGAGGAGAGACCCAGTACTTC